This T cell receptor (beta chain) was found in a study of blood T cell repertoires in COVID-19. In the original processing: Counts of nucleated cells, estimated from reference gene primer amplification, were obtained. TCRdb's table, derived via immunoSEQ multiplex PCR, lists solely in-frame clones and lacks some. For V, J and clone size, that table is used; D and trimming come from the DNA. This sample carries some 30,000 clones, 75% to 85% of them seen once, and the ten largest clones take about 25%. This clonotype was obtained from a man in his 70s with active COVID-19. Source material: peripheral blood.

The DNA for the CDR3 is TGTGCCAGCAGCTCCACTGGGGCCAACGTCCTGACTTTC. Its translation is CASSSTGANVLTF. The chain combines TRBV11-3 with TRBJ2-6; D gene unclear. CDR1 SGHNT and CDR2 YENEEA come from the germline V gene. CDR3 length: 13 residues. Between the trimmed V and J ends, which lost 4 bases and 2 bases, there was a span of 3 bases.